The T cell receptor (beta chain) under discussion was sequenced for a study of blood T cell repertoires in COVID-19. Measured with immunoSEQ multiplex PCR; TCRdb has only the in-frame clones, and not every one. The table lists hundreds of thousands of clones, 85% to 90% of them singletons. Looked up from germline, CDR1 is GTSNPN and CDR2 is SVGIG (reference sequence). This CDR3 has 13 amino acids. V lost 8 bases and J 2 bases, leaving 16 bases between the germline ends. Ages ranged from about 18 to 89 years, with residence in fewer than 25 US areas. Cohorts were based on clinical histories the participants reported.

The sequence derives from a woman aged 45 to 65 in a cohort exposed to, infected with or recovered from COVID-19 (not recorded which). Sequenced sample: PBMCs or T cells enriched from blood (not recorded which). V gene TRBV30 combines with J gene TRBJ2-7; D is possibly TRBD1 (5 bases). CDR3 residues: CAHSKTVTYEQYF. Here the CDR3 DNA reads TGTGCCCACTCTAAGACAGTTACCTACGAGCAGTACTTC.